This entry concerns a single TCR beta chain. As yet, its antigen is unknown. Using immunoSEQ multiplex PCR, the repertoire was profiled, and TCRdb retains in-frame clones only, with some absent. The sample lists roughly 100,000 clones, over 75% occurring once. The data stem from a study of PD-L1 blockade in urothelial cancer. The overall study: A median blood sample held around 130,000 T cells and approximately 83,000 unique TCRs.

The V gene's germline CDR1 is SGDLS and CDR2 YYNGEE. The CDR3 loop spans 14 amino acids. Trimming shortened V by 0 bases and J by 0 bases, and 7 bases separated the two germline ends. Study-level points and caveats: Clonality of blood TCR below the median before treatment predicted better survival.

The cohort comprised individuals with locally advanced or metastatic urothelial carcinoma. The TCR sequence derives from a man aged 50 to 59 with urothelial cancer. This chain joins TRBV9 and TRBJ2-7; D perhaps matches TRBD2 (5 bases). The source was PBMCs, collected around atezolizumab (anti-PD-L1) treatment. CDR3 sequence: CASSVDGISYEQYF. The CDR3 DNA follows: TGTGCCAGCAGCGTAGACGGGATCTCCTACGAGCAGTACTTC.